Only a few counts were recorded for the clone carrying this T cell receptor (beta chain). Its antigen remains unidentified. The V end was cut by 0 bases, the J end by 4 bases, with 4 bases between. The CDR3 is 14 amino acids. Germline V gene lookup returns CDR1 SGHTA and CDR2 FQGNSA. The data stem from a study of T-cell memory formation after mild COVID-19. The overall study: TCR clusters were mostly donor specific.

TCRdb used MiXCR to reprocess the 5' RACE reads, holding one entry per CDR3 protein. Counted here are roughly 110,000 distinct CDR3 sequences, around an eighth occurring once; the ten biggest clones make up roughly 27%. Study-level points and caveats: Prior to infection, memory already included some responding clones, suggesting cross-reactive memory joined. CD4/CD8 balance characterized clones contracting day 15 to 85, and CD4+ skew characterized later expanders. Of the contracting clones, CD4+ ones lay mainly in CM and EM, and CD8+ ones in EMRA.

The rearrangement joins TRBV7-2 to TRBJ2-6; D call uncertain. The sequenced sample consisted of PBMCs or a T cell subset sorted from them (not recorded which). This clonotype was sampled from an adult woman who had mild COVID-19 (a few samples of this study predate the infection). Cell type and time point are not known. Here the CDR3 reads CASSLALGANVLTF. The CDR3 DNA reads TGTGCCAGCAGCTTAGCCCTAGGGGCCAACGTCCTGACTTTC.